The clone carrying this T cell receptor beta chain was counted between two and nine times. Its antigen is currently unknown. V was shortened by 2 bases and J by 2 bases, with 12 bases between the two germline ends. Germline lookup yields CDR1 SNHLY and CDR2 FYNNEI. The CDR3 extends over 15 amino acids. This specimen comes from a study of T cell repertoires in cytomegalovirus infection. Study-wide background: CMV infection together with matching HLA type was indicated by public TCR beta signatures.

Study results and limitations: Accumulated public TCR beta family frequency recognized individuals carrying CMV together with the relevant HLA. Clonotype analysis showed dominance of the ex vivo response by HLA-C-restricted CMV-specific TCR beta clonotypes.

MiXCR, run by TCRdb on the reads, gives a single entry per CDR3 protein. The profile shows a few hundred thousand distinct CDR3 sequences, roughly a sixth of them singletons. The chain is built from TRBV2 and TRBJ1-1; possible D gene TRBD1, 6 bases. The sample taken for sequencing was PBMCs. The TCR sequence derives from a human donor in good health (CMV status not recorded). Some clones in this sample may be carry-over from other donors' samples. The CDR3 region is CASSEMGALNTEAFF. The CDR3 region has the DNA TGTGCCAGCAGTGAAATGGGGGCCCTAAACACTGAAGCTTTCTTT. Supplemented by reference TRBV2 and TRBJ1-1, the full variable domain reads EPEVTQTPSHQVTQMGQEVILRCVPISNHLYFYWYRQILGQKVEFLVSFYNNEISEKSEIFDDQFSVERPDGSNFTLKIRSTKLEDSAMYFCASSEMGALNTEAFFGQGTRLTVV.